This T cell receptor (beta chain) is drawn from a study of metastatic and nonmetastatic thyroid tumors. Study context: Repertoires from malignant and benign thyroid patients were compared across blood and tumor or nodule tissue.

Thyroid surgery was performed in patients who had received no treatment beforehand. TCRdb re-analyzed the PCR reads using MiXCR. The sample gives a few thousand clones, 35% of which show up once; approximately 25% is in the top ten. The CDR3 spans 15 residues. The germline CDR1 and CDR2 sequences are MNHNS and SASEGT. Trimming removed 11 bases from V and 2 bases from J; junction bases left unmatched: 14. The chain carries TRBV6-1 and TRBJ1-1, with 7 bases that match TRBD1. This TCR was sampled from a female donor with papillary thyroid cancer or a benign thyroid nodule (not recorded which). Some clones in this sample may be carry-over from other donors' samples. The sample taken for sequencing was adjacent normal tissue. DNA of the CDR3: TGTGCCTGTATGACGGGACAGCCCTATAACACTGAAGCTTTCTTT. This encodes CACMTGQPYNTEAFF.